Reported below is one T cell receptor (beta chain). This entry belongs to a study of CD8+ T cells in alopecia areata. The CDR3 has 19 residues. V was pared by 1 base and J by 3 bases, with 16 bases of the junction left unmatched. Germline V CDR1 and CDR2: SQVTM, ANQGSEA. Extraction of RNA preceded its reverse transcription into cDNA, which served as the sequencing template. The table came from immunoSEQ multiplex PCR; TCRdb's copy has only in-frame clones and leaves some out. Of around 120,000 clones in the sample, about 46% were seen once. Specimens obtained from alopecia areata patients comprised lesional scalp punch biopsies and peripheral blood.

The TCR sequence derives from a human donor with alopecia areata. Sequences were obtained from NKG2D-low CD8+ T cells sorted from blood. V gene TRBV29-1 combines with J gene TRBJ2-7; 12 nucleotides match TRBD2. The CDR3 protein is CSVEGPRLAGGKGLYEQYF. CDR3 nucleotide sequence: TGCAGCGTTGAAGGCCCTCGGCTAGCGGGAGGGAAGGGCCTCTACGAGCAGTACTTC.